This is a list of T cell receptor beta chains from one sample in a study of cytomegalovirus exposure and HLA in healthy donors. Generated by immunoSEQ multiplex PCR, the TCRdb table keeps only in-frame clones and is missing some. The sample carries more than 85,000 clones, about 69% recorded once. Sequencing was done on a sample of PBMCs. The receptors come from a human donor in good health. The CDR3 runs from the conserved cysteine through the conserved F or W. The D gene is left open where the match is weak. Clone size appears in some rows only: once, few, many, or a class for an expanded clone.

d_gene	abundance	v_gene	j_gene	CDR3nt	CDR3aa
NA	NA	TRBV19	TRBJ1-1	TGTGCCAGCAACAGCCAGGGGTACTACACTGAAGCTTTCTTT	CASNSQGYYTEAFF
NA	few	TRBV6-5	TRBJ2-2	TGTGCCAGCGGGTCCGGGACAAGCACCGGGGAGCTGTTTTTT	CASGSGTSTGELFF
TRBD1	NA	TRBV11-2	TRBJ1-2	TGTGCCAGCAGCCGTCGGGACAGTTGGAACTATGGCTACACCTTC	CASSRRDSWNYGYTF
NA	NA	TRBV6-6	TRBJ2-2	TGTGCCAGCAGTTGGACTGCCACGGGCACCGGGGAGCTGTTTTTT	CASSWTATGTGELFF
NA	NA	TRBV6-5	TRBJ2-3	TGTGCCAGCAGTAACGCCCGGGGTGCAGATACGCAGTATTTT	CASSNARGADTQYF
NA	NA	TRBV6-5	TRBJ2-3	TGTGCCAGCAGTTACTCGATCCGGGAGACACAGTATTTT	CASSYSIRETQYF
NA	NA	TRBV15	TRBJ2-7	TGTGCCACCAGCAGAGATCGACAGGAGACCTACGAGCAGTACTTC	CATSRDRQETYEQYF
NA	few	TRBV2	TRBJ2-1	TGTGCCAGCAGTGACGACGCGGACAATGAGCAGTTCTTC	CASSDDADNEQFF
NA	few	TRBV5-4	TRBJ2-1	TGTGCCAGCAGCTTGCCGGGTCGGTCGAGTGAGCAGTTCTTC	CASSLPGRSSEQFF
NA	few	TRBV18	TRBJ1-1	TGTGCCAGCTCACCAACAGGAGCAAACACTGAAGCTTTCTTT	CASSPTGANTEAFF
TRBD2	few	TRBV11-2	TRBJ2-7	TGTGCCAGCAGCTTCGGGGACTACATTAACTACGAGCAGTACTTC	CASSFGDYINYEQYF
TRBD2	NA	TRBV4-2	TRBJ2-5	TGTGCCAGCAGCCAAGGGCAAAGGGCGGGAGTGGGGGAGACCCAGTACTTC	CASSQGQRAGVGETQYF
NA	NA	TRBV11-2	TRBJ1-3	TGTGCCAGCAGCTTGTTATTAGGGGCTTCTGGAAACACCATATATTTT	CASSLLLGASGNTIYF
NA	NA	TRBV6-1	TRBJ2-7	TGTGCCAGCAGTGAATTGGCTCCCTCCTACGAGCAGTACTTC	CASSELAPSYEQYF
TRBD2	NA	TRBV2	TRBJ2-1	TGTGCCAGCAGTGCGGGAGGCCTTGGCAATGAGCAGTTCTTC	CASSAGGLGNEQFF
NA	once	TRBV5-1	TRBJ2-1	TGCGCCAGCAGCTTGACAGGGCCCCCAAATGAGCAGTTCTTC	CASSLTGPPNEQFF
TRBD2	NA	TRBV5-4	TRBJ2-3	TGTGCCAGCAGCCAGACTAGCAGTAGCACAGATACGCAGTATTTT	CASSQTSSSTDTQYF
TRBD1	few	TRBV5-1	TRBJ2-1	TGCGCCAGCAGCTCGACAGGGAATGAGCAGTTCTTC	CASSSTGNEQFF
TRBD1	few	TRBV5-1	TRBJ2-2	TGCGCCACCGGCCCTGGACACAGGGGTCTATACACCGGGGAGCTGTTTTTT	CATGPGHRGLYTGELFF
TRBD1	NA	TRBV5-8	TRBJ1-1	TGTGCCAGCCAGGGACAGGGTGGGTATATGAACACTGAAGCTTTCTTT	CASQGQGGYMNTEAFF
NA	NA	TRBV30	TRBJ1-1	TGTGCCTGGAGTGTACTGGTGAATACTGAAGCTTTCTTT	CAWSVLVNTEAFF
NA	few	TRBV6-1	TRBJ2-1	TGTGCCAGCAGTGAAGCTAGCGGCTCCTACAATGAGCAGTTCTTC	CASSEASGSYNEQFF
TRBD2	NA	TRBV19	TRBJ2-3	TGTGCCAGTAGTATGACTAGCGGGAGTTGGGCAGATACGCAGTATTTT	CASSMTSGSWADTQYF
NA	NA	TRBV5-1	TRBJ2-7	TGCGCCAGCAGCTTAGCCCTAGGCGGGTATCAGGCCTACGAGCAGTACTTC	CASSLALGGYQAYEQYF
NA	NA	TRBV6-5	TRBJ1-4	TGTGCCAGCACAACAGGTGTAGGTGAAAAACTGTTTTTT	CASTTGVGEKLFF
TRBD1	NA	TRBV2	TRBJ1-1	TGTGCCAGCAGTGAAGCGGGGACAGCAATAATGAACACTGAAGCTTTCTTT	CASSEAGTAIMNTEAFF
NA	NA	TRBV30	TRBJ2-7	TGTGCCTGGAGTCTCGGTCGCTACGAGCAGTACTTC	CAWSLGRYEQYF
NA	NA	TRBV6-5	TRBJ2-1	TGTGCCAGCGCCTCGAGGGCCTCCTACAATGAGCAGTTCTTC	CASASRASYNEQFF
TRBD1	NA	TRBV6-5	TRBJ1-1	TGTGCCAGCACCACGGGACAGACGAACACTGAAGCTTTCTTT	CASTTGQTNTEAFF
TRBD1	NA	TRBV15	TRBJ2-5	TGTGCCACCAGCAGAAGACAGGGCCAAGAGACCCAGTACTTC	CATSRRQGQETQYF
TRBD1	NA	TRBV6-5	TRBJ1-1	TGTGCCAGCAGCCTGGGACAGCGGAACACTGAAGCTTTCTTT	CASSLGQRNTEAFF
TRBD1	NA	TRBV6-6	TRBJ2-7	TGTGCCAGCAACAACAGGGGTACCTACGAGCAGTACTTC	CASNNRGTYEQYF
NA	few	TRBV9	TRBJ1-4	TGTGCCACCGGGAGGGACTTAACTAATGAAAAACTGTTTTTT	CATGRDLTNEKLFF
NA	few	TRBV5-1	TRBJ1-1	TGCGCCAGCAGCCACGGCCGGGGGGGAACTGAAGCTTTCTTT	CASSHGRGGTEAFF
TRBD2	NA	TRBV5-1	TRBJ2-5	TGCGCCAGCAGCCCCCGGACTAGCGGGAGGCCAAACCAAGAGACCCAGTACTTC	CASSPRTSGRPNQETQYF
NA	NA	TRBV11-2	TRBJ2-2	TGTGCCAGCAGCTTAAGCTGGTCGAACACCGGGGAGCTGTTTTTT	CASSLSWSNTGELFF
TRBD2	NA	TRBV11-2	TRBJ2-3	TGTGCCAGCAGCTCCTCCCCGCGAGCGGGAACGCAGTATTTT	CASSSSPRAGTQYF
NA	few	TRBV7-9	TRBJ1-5	TGTGCCAGCAGCTCGACAGCCGGGGGGCCCCAGCATTTT	CASSSTAGGPQHF
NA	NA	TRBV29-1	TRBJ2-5	TGCAGCGTTGTTAGGGGGCAAGAGACCCAGTACTTC	CSVVRGQETQYF